This T cell receptor beta chain emerged from a study of T cell responses to AZD1222 COVID-19 vaccine. Across the study: Second doses that came at about 4 or about 12 weeks were put together. The study's findings and limits: White British ancestry dominated among donors, who included more females, and clonal diversity was possibly underestimated.

Method: immunoSEQ multiplex PCR; TCRdb's copy keeps in-frame clones and lacks some. Found here are 95,000 to 150,000 clones, around nine tenths of them singletons; the top ten hold around 6.1%. A remark on this clone: Its antigen is undetermined.

This CDR3 has 16 amino acids. Germline CDR1 MDHEN, CDR2 SYDVKM. The V and J ends lost 9 bases and 4 bases, in that order; junction bases with no gene match: 16. This chain connects TRBV28 to TRBJ2-5; 8 nucleotides align to TRBD2. The sequence was obtained from an adult in good health. The source material was peripheral blood, sampled on day 0 of AZD1222 vaccination. The CDR3 sequence is CASFTPTLGGAETQYF. In nucleotides, the CDR3 is TGTGCCAGTTTTACCCCCACCCTCGGGGGGGCAGAGACCCAGTACTTC.